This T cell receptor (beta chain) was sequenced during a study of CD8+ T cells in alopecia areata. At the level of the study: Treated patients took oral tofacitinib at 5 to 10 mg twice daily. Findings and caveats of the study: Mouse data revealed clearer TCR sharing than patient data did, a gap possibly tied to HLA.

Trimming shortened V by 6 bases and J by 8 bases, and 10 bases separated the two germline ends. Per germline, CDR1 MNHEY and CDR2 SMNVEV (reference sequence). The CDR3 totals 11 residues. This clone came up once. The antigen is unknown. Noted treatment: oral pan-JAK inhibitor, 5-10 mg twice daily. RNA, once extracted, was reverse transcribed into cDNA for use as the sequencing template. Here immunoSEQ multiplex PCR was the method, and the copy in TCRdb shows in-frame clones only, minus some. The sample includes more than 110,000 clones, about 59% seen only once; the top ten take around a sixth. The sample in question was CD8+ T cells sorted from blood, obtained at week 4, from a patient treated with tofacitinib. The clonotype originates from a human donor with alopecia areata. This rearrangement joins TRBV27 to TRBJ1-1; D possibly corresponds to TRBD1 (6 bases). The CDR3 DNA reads TGTGCCAGCAGCGCCGGGACAGAAGCTTTCTTT. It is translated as CASSAGTEAFF.